Below, 21 T cell receptor beta chains from the same sample are listed, as sequenced in a study of T cells in Graves' hyperthyroidism and ophthalmopathy. The source material, RNA transcripts, was used to amplify TCR beta CDR3 regions. During a first-round RT-PCR of the TCR CDR3, the HTBI primer set was used. TCRdb reprocessed the multiplex PCR reads via MiXCR and lists one record per CDR3 protein. This repertoire shows about 360,000 distinct CDR3 sequences, 13% found once; its top ten account for 9.2%. What was sequenced was blood. These receptors were obtained from a woman aged 18-30 years with Graves' hyperthyroidism.

This clonotype was seen a few times. The V call is TRBV29-1, the J call TRBJ1-2; D unclear. The V end lost 3 bases, the J end lost 3 bases, and 11 bases lay between the germline ends. Germline V gene sequence: CDR1 SQVTM, CDR2 ANQGSEA. There are 13 residues in the CDR3. CDR3 bases: TGCAGCGTTGACGGTCAAGAGGACTATGGCTACACCTTC. This codes for CSVDGQEDYGYTF.

The sample holds many counts of this clonotype. The V gene is TRBV5-1, the J gene TRBJ1-1; no reliable D call. CDR3 length: 15 amino acids. Germline CDR1 reads SGHRS; CDR2 reads YFSETQ. V shed 0 bases and J shed 1 base, with 10 bases lying between them. CDR3 region: CASSLAAGSNTEAFF. As DNA, the CDR3 is TGCGCCAGCAGCTTGGCTGCTGGCTCGAACACTGAAGCTTTCTTT. The full variable domain, rest sourced from reference TRBV5-1 and TRBJ1-1, is KAGVTQTPRYLIKTRGQQVTLSCSPISGHRSVSWYQQTPGQGLQFLFEYFSETQRNKGNFPGRFSGRQFSNSRSEMNVSTLELGDSALYLCASSLAAGSNTEAFFGQGTRLTVV.

This clonotype occurred many times. The chain couples TRBV18 to TRBJ2-1, with 7 bases matching TRBD1. Germline CDR1 KGHSH, CDR2 LQKENI. The junction had 4 bases not matched to a gene; V was cut back by 6 bases and J by 2 bases. The CDR3 length is 14 residues. The CDR3 loop reads CASSRGQTYNEQFF. CDR3 coding DNA: TGTGCCAGCTCGAGGGGGCAAACCTACAATGAGCAGTTCTTC.

This clonotype was counted between two and nine times. This chain uses TRBV20-1 with TRBJ2-5; TRBD2 agrees at 9 bases. The CDR3 is 15 amino acids. Germline CDR1 DFQATT, CDR2 SNEGSKA (reference sequence). V was pared by 1 base and J by 2 bases, with 5 bases of the junction left unmatched. This CDR3 reads CSARVSSGAQETQYF. In nucleotides, the CDR3 is TGCAGTGCTAGAGTTTCTAGCGGGGCTCAAGAGACCCAGTACTTC.

This clonotype has at least ten counts. The rearrangement links TRBV28 to TRBJ2-2; TRBD2 agrees at 13 bases. Germline assignment: CDR1 MDHEN and CDR2 SYDVKM. CDR3 length equals 18 residues. V shed 3 bases, J shed 6 bases, and the junction held 10 bases outside the gene matches. This chain's CDR3 is CASSFPGLAGPKAGELFF. CDR3 bases: TGTGCCAGCAGTTTTCCGGGACTAGCGGGGCCCAAGGCCGGGGAGCTGTTTTTT.

This clonotype was seen more than once but under ten times. The chain recombines TRBV2 with TRBJ1-2, with a possible D match to TRBD1 (6 bases). V dropped 10 bases and J dropped 4 bases, with 22 bases sitting between them. CDR1 SNHLY and CDR2 FYNNEI come from the germline V gene. CDR3 length: 15 residues. CDR3 DNA: TGTGCCAAACTCCCCCTCGGGGGGGCGGGCTATGGCTACACCTTC. Translation: CAKLPLGGAGYGYTF. Complete variable domain (other parts from reference TRBV2 and TRBJ1-2): EPEVTQTPSHQVTQMGQEVILRCVPISNHLYFYWYRQILGQKVEFLVSFYNNEISEKSEIFDDQFSVERPDGSNFTLKIRSTKLEDSAMYFCAKLPLGGAGYGYTFGSGTRLTVV.

This clonotype was counted many times. The V gene is TRBV10-3, the J gene TRBJ2-7, with TRBD2 matching 9 bases. Germline V lookup: CDR1 ENHRY, CDR2 SYGVKD. This CDR3 is 19 amino acids long. V lost 0 bases and J lost 0; bases outside the gene matches: 12. The DNA for the CDR3 is TGTGCCATCAGTGAGTCATTGGCTCAGCGGGAGGCCAACTCCTACGAGCAGTACTTC. Its protein product is CAISESLAQREANSYEQYF.

This clonotype has a handful of counts. The gene calls are TRBV19 and TRBJ2-3; 8 positions agree with TRBD2. Germline-derived CDR1 and CDR2 are LNHDA and SQIVND (reference sequence). The CDR3 contains 15 residues. V lost 4 bases, J lost 2 bases, and 5 bases stayed unmatched. The CDR3 DNA reads TGTGCCAGTAGTAATCAGCGGGAGACCACAGATACGCAGTATTTT. This gives the protein CASSNQRETTDTQYF.

In this sample, this clonotype turned up many times. The chain couples TRBV11-2 to TRBJ2-3, with 10 positions matching TRBD2. V was pared by 5 bases and J by 5 bases, with 7 bases of the junction left unmatched. The CDR3 is 15 amino acids. The V gene's germline CDR1 is SGHAT and CDR2 FQNNGV. The DNA for the CDR3 is TGTGCCAGCAGCACCTCTAGCGGGAGTGGAGATACGCAGTATTTT. It translates to CASSTSSGSGDTQYF. The complete variable domain, with remaining parts taken from reference TRBV11-2 and TRBJ2-3, reads EAGVAQSPRYKIIEKRQSVAFWCNPISGHATLYWYQQILGQGPKLLIQFQNNGVVDDSQLPKDRFSAERLKGVDSTLKIQPAKLEDSAVYLCASSTSSGSGDTQYFGPGTRLTVL.

This clonotype was seen ten or more times. The chain links TRBV9 to TRBJ2-2; the match to TRBD1 covers 9 bases. V dropped 3 bases and J dropped 5; count of bases not matched to a gene: 5. The length of the CDR3 is 15 residues. Germline CDR1 reads SGDLS; CDR2 reads YYNGEE. The DNA of the CDR3 is TGTGCCAGCAGCGAGGCCGACAGGGGGACCGGGGAGCTGTTTTTT. Its translation is CASSEADRGTGELFF.

This clonotype was recorded many times. The gene calls are TRBV9 and TRBJ1-1; tentative D call: TRBD1 (5 bases). Trimming stripped 2 bases from V and 4 bases from J, with 15 bases between. CDR1 is SGDLS and CDR2 is YYNGEE in the germline V gene. This CDR3 has 15 amino acids. The CDR3 DNA is TGTGCCAGCAGCGTTTTCCCTCCTGGGGGCACTGAAGCTTTCTTT. Its protein product is CASSVFPPGGTEAFF.

This clonotype was counted at least ten times. The rearrangement uses TRBV9 and TRBJ1-6, with 8 bases that match TRBD1. This CDR3 spans 15 amino acids. V gave up 4 bases and J gave up 10 bases; unmatched junction bases: 10. From germline, CDR1 is SGDLS and CDR2 YYNGEE. The CDR3 protein is CASSSTGTGTSPLHF. The DNA of the CDR3 is TGTGCCAGCAGCTCTACCGGGACAGGAACGTCACCCCTCCACTTT.

This clonotype has more than one count but fewer than ten. The chain uses TRBV9 and TRBJ2-1; possibly TRBD2 for D (6 bases). The CDR3 contains 16 residues. Germline V lookup: CDR1 SGDLS, CDR2 YYNGEE. Deletions cut 4 bases from V and 7 bases from J, with 21 bases between. CDR3 amino acids: CASSPSGGRGWNEQFF. The CDR3 DNA reads TGTGCCAGCAGCCCGAGTGGGGGGAGAGGCTGGAATGAGCAGTTCTTC.

This clonotype was counted ten times or more. CDR3 DNA: TGCGCCAGCAGCCCCGGACAGGGTGTCACTGAAGCTTTCTTT. Translating it yields CASSPGQGVTEAFF. The V and J genes are TRBV10-1 and TRBJ1-1; 8 bases fit TRBD1. This CDR3 spans 14 amino acids. V trimming: 6 bases; J trimming: 4 bases; junction bases outside the gene matches: 7. Germline V gene lookup returns CDR1 WNHNN and CDR2 SYGVQD (reference sequence).

This clonotype came up many times. The CDR3 region is CASSPGQGEYF. CDR3 DNA sequence: TGTGCCAGCAGCCCCGGACAGGGGGAGTACTTC. The J gene is TRBJ2-7, the V gene TRBV7-8; TRBD1 matches 10 bases. V was pared by 5 bases and J by 11 bases, with 3 bases of the junction left unmatched. The CDR3 is 11 residues long. The V gene's germline CDR1 is SGHVS and CDR2 FQNEAQ.

The table lists this clonotype with many counts. The rearrangement links TRBV27 to TRBJ1-1, with a possible D match to TRBD1 (5 bases). CDR1 MNHEY and CDR2 SMNVEV come from the germline V gene (reference sequence). The CDR3 runs to 15 residues. Trimming shortened V by 5 bases and J by 0 bases, and 13 bases separated the two germline ends. CDR3 DNA sequence: TGTGCCAGCAGTCCCACCGCGGGGCTGAACACTGAAGCTTTCTTT. Protein: CASSPTAGLNTEAFF.

Ten or more counts support this clonotype. The chain joins TRBV7-2 to TRBJ2-2; 10 bases are a match to TRBD2. The V and J ends lost 4 bases and 4 bases, in that order; junction bases with no gene match: 6. Germline CDR1 reads SGHTA; CDR2 reads FQGNSA. The CDR3 has 16 amino acids. The CDR3, as DNA: TGTGCCAGCAGCTCCTTGAGCGGGAGGGCCACCGGGGAGCTGTTTTTT. It is translated as CASSSLSGRATGELFF.

This clonotype was found many times. This chain connects TRBV28 to TRBJ2-7; possible D gene TRBD2, 5 bases. The CDR3 runs 15 residues. Germline V gene data show CDR1 as MDHEN and CDR2 as SYDVKM. The V gene lost 3 bases and the J gene lost 6 bases, with 18 bases spanning the gap. This chain's CDR3 is CASSLGAGRSLEQYF. As DNA, the CDR3 is TGTGCCAGCAGTTTGGGAGCAGGACGGAGTCTCGAGCAGTACTTC.

The gene calls are TRBV28 and TRBJ1-3; no clear D. Germline CDR1 MDHEN, CDR2 SYDVKM. The CDR3 consists of 12 residues. With 11 bases removed from V and 3 bases from J, the gap between germline ends came to 11 bases. The CDR3 region has the DNA TGTGCCTGCCGCGGGGATGGAAACACCATATATTTT. Protein sequence: CACRGDGNTIYF.

This clonotype was observed a handful of times. CDR3 in DNA: TGCAGCGTCCAAGGACAGGCGCTTATTATGAACACTGAAGCTTTCTTT. Translation: CSVQGQALIMNTEAFF. The genes are TRBV29-1 and TRBJ1-1; 7 bases are shared with TRBD1. Germline V CDR1 and CDR2: SQVTM, ANQGSEA. The CDR3 consists of 16 residues. Losses at the gene ends were 6 bases for V and 0 bases for J; bases not matched to a gene: 13.

This clonotype has more than one count but fewer than ten. The rearrangement uses TRBV5-6 and TRBJ2-1, with 14 bases aligning to TRBD2. The J segment lost 3 bases and the V segment lost 2 bases, leaving 4 bases of the junction unmatched. The CDR3 has 17 amino acids. Looked up from germline, CDR1 is SGHDT and CDR2 is YYEEEE. The CDR3 nucleotides read TGTGCCAGCAGCTTCCCCGGGACTAGCGGGGGCTACAATGAGCAGTTCTTC. Encoded protein: CASSFPGTSGGYNEQFF.